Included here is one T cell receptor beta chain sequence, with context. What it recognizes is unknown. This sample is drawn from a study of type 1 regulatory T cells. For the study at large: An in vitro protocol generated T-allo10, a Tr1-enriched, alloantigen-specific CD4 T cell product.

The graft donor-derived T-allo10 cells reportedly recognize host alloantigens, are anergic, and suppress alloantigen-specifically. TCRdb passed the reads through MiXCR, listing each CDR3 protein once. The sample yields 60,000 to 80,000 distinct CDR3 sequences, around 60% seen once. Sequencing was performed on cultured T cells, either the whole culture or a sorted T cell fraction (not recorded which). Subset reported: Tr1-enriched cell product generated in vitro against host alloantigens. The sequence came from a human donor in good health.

The CDR3 nucleotides are TGTGCCAGCGTAGGGGGCACCGGGGAGCTGTTTTTT. Residues: CASVGGTGELFF. This sequence joins TRBV28 and TRBJ2-2, with a possible D match to TRBD1 (6 bases). The CDR3 is 12 residues long. Deletions cut 8 bases from V and 4 bases from J, with 8 bases between. Germline CDR1 reads MDHEN; CDR2 reads SYDVKM.